This T cell receptor (beta chain) was recovered during a study of PD-1 blockade in classical Hodgkin lymphoma. Some clones are missing from TCRdb's copy, which holds only in-frame ones; the method was immunoSEQ multiplex PCR. The sample carries about 15,000 clones, approximately 88% recorded once. Germline-derived CDR1 and CDR2 are SEHNR and FQNEAQ (reference sequence). V lost 8 bases and J lost 3, with 13 bases in between. This CDR3 region has 14 residues. All patients relapsed after autologous stem cell transplantation, and brentuximab vedotin exposure varied. The source was peripheral blood mononuclear cells (PBMCs), collected before the second cycle of nivolumab. This chain uses TRBV7-9 with TRBJ2-2; D is ambiguous. The TCR comes from a human donor with classical Hodgkin lymphoma. The CDR3 DNA follows: TGTGCCAGCCCCCGACATTCTGACACCGGGGAGCTGTTTTTT. Encoded protein: CASPRHSDTGELFF.